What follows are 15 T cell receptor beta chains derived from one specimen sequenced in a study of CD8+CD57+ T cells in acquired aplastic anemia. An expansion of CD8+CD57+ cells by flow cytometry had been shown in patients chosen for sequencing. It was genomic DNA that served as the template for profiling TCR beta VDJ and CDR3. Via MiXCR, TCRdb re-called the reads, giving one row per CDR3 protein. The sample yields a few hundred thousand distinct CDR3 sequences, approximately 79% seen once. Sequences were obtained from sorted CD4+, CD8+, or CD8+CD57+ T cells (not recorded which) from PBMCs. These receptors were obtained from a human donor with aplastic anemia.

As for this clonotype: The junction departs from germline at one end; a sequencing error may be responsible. CDR3 bases: TGTGCCAGCAGGGACCCGGACCCAGATACCCAGTATTTT. It codes for CASRDPDPDTQYF. The chain links TRBV2 to TRBJ2-5; D not certain. The J call may be faulty, since TRBJ2-3 better matches the DNA end. Germline CDR1 and CDR2: SNHLY and FYNNEI. This CDR3 has 13 amino acids.

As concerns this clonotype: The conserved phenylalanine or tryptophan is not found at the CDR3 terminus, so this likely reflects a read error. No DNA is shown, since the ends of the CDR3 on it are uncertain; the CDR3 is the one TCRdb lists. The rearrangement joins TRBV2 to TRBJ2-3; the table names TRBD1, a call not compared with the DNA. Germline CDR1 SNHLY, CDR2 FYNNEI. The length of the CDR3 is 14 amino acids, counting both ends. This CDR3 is CASRDRGRPVRRAG.

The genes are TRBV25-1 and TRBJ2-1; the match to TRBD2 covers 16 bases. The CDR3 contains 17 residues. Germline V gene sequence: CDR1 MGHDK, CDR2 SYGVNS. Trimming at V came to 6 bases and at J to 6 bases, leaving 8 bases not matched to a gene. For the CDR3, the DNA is TGTGCCAGCAGCCGACCGGGACTAGCGGGGGGGTTCAATGAGCAGTTCTTC. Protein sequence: CASSRPGLAGGFNEQFF.

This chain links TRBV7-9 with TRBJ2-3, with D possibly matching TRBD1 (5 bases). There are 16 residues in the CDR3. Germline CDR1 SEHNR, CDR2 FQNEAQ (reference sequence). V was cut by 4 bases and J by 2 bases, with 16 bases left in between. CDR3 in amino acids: CASSSTELLITDTQYF. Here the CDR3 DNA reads TGTGCCAGCAGCTCGACAGAATTACTAATCACAGATACGCAGTATTTT.

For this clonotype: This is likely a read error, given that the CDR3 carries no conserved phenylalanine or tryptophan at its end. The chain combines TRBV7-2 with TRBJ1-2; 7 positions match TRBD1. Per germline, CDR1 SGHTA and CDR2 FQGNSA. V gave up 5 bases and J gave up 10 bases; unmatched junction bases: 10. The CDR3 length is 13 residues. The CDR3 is CASSKGQGGDYTL. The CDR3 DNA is TGTGCCAGCAGCAAAGGCCAGGGGGGTGACTACACCTTG.

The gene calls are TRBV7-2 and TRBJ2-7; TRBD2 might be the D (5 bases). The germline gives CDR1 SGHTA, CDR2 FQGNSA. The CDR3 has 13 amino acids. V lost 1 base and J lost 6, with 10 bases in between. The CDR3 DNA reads TGTGCCAGCAGCTTAGGTCGGGATCTCGAGCAGTACTTC. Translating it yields CASSLGRDLEQYF.

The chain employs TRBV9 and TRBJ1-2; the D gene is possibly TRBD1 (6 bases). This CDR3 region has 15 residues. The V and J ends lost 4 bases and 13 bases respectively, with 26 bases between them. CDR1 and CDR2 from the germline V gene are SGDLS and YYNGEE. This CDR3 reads CASSSGGGGIYDGTF. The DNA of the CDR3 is TGTGCCAGCAGCTCGGGGGGCGGGGGCATCTACGATGGCACCTTC.

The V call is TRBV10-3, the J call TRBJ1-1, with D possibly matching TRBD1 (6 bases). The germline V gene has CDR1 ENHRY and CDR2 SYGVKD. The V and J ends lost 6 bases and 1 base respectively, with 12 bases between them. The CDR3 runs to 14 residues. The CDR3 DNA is TGTGCCATCAGGCCGGGACAAACGAACACTGAAGCTTTCTTT. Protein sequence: CAIRPGQTNTEAFF.

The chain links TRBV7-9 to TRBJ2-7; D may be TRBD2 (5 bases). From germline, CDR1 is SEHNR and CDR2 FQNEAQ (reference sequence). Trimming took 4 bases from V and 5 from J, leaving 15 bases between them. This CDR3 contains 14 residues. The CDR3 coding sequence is TGTGCCAGCAGCTCAGGCGAAGCGGCTGACGAGCAGTACTTC. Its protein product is CASSSGEAADEQYF.

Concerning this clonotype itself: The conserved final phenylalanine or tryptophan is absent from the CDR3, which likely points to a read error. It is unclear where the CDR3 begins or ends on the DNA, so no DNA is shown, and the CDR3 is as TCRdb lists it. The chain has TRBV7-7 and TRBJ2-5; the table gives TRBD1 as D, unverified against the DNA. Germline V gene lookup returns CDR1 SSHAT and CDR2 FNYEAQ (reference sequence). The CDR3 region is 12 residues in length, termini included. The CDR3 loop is CASTGGNGQQSP.

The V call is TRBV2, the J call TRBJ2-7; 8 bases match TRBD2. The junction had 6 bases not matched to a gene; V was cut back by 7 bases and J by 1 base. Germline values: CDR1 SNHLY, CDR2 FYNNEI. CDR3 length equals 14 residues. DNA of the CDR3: TGTGCCAGCACCACGGGAGGGGGGTCCTACGAGCAGTACTTC. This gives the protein CASTTGGGSYEQYF.

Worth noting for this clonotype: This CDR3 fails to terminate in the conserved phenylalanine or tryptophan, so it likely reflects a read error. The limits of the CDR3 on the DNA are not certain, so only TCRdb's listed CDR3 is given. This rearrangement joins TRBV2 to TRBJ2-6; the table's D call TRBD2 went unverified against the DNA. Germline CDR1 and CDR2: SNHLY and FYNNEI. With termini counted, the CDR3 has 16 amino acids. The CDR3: CASSLAGSYGTNVLTC.

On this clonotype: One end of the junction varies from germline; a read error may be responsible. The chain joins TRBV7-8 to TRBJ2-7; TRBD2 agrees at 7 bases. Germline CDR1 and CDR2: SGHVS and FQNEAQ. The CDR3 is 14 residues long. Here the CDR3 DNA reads TGTGCCACCAGCTTAGCGGGCCTTCCCGATACGCAGTACTTC. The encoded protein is CATSLAGLPDTQYF.

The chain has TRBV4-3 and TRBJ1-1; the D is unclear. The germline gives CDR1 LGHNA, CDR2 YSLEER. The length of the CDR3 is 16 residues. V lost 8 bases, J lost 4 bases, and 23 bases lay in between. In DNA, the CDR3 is TGCGCCAGCTGCAGCATAGGAACAAGAGATTCCACTGAAGCTTTCTTT. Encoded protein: CASCSIGTRDSTEAFF.

The CDR3 here is CASSIGGSGVRETQYF. CDR3 bases: TGTGCCAGCAGCATAGGTGGTAGCGGGGTGAGGGAGACCCAGTACTTC. The chain uses TRBV11-1 and TRBJ2-5, with 8 bases that match TRBD2. Germline CDR1 reads SGHAT; CDR2 reads FQDESV (reference sequence). The CDR3 is 16 amino acids. The trim removed 5 bases at V and 5 bases at J, leaving 13 bases unmatched.